The source of this T cell receptor (beta chain) is a study of cytomegalovirus exposure and HLA in healthy donors. General study results and limits: 16,951 TCR beta sequences were associated with HLA alleles at 0.05 false discovery rate in a later analysis.

Comment on this clone: Antigen specificity is unknown.

CDR3 length equals 13 residues. Germline V gene sequence: CDR1 SGHTA, CDR2 FQGNSA. Trimming stripped 5 bases from V and 2 bases from J, with 10 bases between. This PCR relied on a set of 60 Vbeta primers and 13 Jbeta primers. Using immunoSEQ multiplex PCR, the repertoire was profiled, and TCRdb retains in-frame clones only, with some absent. The sample contains about 130,000 clones, about 82% of which appear only once. This sequence originates from a man aged 30 to 45 in good health. The chain links TRBV7-2 to TRBJ2-7; weak D call: TRBD2 (6 bases). Sequencing input: PBMCs. The CDR3 reads CASSPGGTYEQYF. CDR3 DNA sequence: TGTGCCAGCAGCCCAGGCGGGACCTACGAGCAGTACTTC.